One and the same sample provided the 19 T cell receptor beta chains below, sequenced in a study of cytomegalovirus exposure and HLA in healthy donors. Primers included in the PCR were 60 Vbeta and 13 Jbeta primers. Assay used: immunoSEQ multiplex PCR; TCRdb lists only in-frame clones, some missing. The sample gives some 120,000 clones, approximately 81% of which show up once; 1.5% to 2.5% is in the top ten. The sample consisted of PBMCs. The receptors come from a man in his late teens or twenties in good health and CMV-seronegative.

The rearrangement uses TRBV11-2 and TRBJ2-3, with 9 bases aligning to TRBD2. With 0 bases clipped from V and 8 bases from J, the junction kept 12 bases outside the gene matches. This CDR3 comprises 17 residues. Germline loops: CDR1 SGHAT, CDR2 FQNNGV. Here the CDR3 reads CASSLEGRASGIITQYF. The CDR3 DNA follows: TGTGCCAGCAGCTTAGAGGGTAGGGCTAGCGGGATAATTACGCAGTATTTT. Variable domain in full (rest from reference TRBV11-2 and TRBJ2-3): EAGVAQSPRYKIIEKRQSVAFWCNPISGHATLYWYQQILGQGPKLLIQFQNNGVVDDSQLPKDRFSAERLKGVDSTLKIQPAKLEDSAVYLCASSLEGRASGIITQYFGPGTRLTVL.

The CDR3 DNA follows: TGTGCCAGCAGGTTAATGACAGGACGCACAGATACGCAGTATTTT. Its protein product is CASRLMTGRTDTQYF. The gene calls are TRBV27 and TRBJ2-3, with TRBD1 as a possible D gene (6 bases). Germline CDR1 reads MNHEY; CDR2 reads SMNVEV (reference sequence). CDR3 length: 15 residues. Trimming pared 6 bases from V and 1 base from J, leaving 14 bases between.

The genes are TRBV2 and TRBJ1-4, with 9 bases fitting TRBD1. CDR3 length: 15 amino acids. The germline V gene encodes CDR1 SNHLY and CDR2 FYNNEI. J gave up 3 bases and V 9 bases, and 8 bases lay outside the gene matches. The CDR3 loop is CASLGQGTPNEKLFF. CDR3 nucleotides: TGTGCCAGTCTAGGACAGGGGACGCCTAATGAAAAACTGTTTTTT.

The chain employs TRBV9 and TRBJ2-1; 13 nucleotides match TRBD2. CDR1 and CDR2 (germline): SGDLS, YYNGEE. V was clipped by 4 bases and J by 7 bases; unmatched bases: 5. CDR3 length equals 15 residues. CDR3 nucleotides: TGTGCCAGCAGCTTCGCACTAGCGGGAGGGAATGAGCAGTTCTTC. It translates to CASSFALAGGNEQFF.

This chain connects TRBV30 to TRBJ2-5, with TRBD1 matching over 7 bases. Germline V CDR1 and CDR2: GTSNPN, SVGIG (reference sequence). The CDR3 loop spans 14 amino acids. V lost 6 bases, J lost 1 base, and 8 bases stayed unmatched. The CDR3 coding sequence is TGTGCCTGCCACGTCCGGGACAGCCAAGAGACCCAGTACTTC. Translating gives CACHVRDSQETQYF. Full variable domain (remainder filled in from reference TRBV30 and TRBJ2-5): SQTIHQWPATLVQPVGSPLSLECTVEGTSNPNLYWYRQAAGRGLQLLFYSVGIGQISSEVPQNLSASRPQDRQFILSSKKLLLSDSGFYLCACHVRDSQETQYFGPGTRLLVL.

The chain joins TRBV30 to TRBJ1-2; 7 bases are shared with TRBD1. The J segment lost 5 bases and the V segment lost 3 bases, leaving 9 bases of the junction unmatched. This CDR3 is 14 amino acids long. Germline values: CDR1 GTSNPN, CDR2 SVGIG (reference sequence). CDR3 DNA: TGTGCCTGGAGCCGGACAGGTTTCGATTATGGCTACACCTTC. Translation gives CAWSRTGFDYGYTF.

The rearrangement uses TRBV6-5 and TRBJ2-5; D possibly corresponds to TRBD1 (6 bases). The DNA matches TRBJ2-7 better at its end, which makes the J call doubtful. Germline assignment: CDR1 MNHEY and CDR2 SVGAGI. The CDR3 covers 14 residues. CDR3 DNA: TGTGCCAGCACCCCACTACAGGGCTCCTACGAGCAGTACTTC. Amino acids: CASTPLQGSYEQYF.

This clone was detected a few times. The chain is built from TRBV29-1 and TRBJ2-1; TRBD2 is a possible D gene (7 bases). Trimming took 4 bases from V and 6 from J, leaving 13 bases between them. Germline-derived CDR1 and CDR2 are SQVTM and ANQGSEA. This CDR3 comprises 13 residues. CDR3 amino acids: CSVVRGGLNEQFF. The CDR3 DNA sequence: TGCAGCGTTGTTAGGGGGGGCCTCAATGAGCAGTTCTTC.

The chain joins TRBV27 to TRBJ1-2; 9 bases agree with TRBD1. The V gene's germline CDR1 is MNHEY and CDR2 SMNVEV (reference sequence). The CDR3 loop spans 15 amino acids. Trimming at V came to 4 bases and at J to 2 bases, leaving 5 bases not matched to a gene. CDR3 protein: CASSSRTGVNYGYTF. The CDR3 DNA reads TGTGCCAGCAGTTCCCGGACAGGGGTGAACTATGGCTACACCTTC.

This clone was found once. The V gene is TRBV18, the J gene TRBJ2-5; possible D gene TRBD2, 6 bases. Germline values: CDR1 KGHSH, CDR2 LQKENI. Trimming took 3 bases from V and 2 from J, leaving 10 bases between them. This CDR3 is built from 14 residues. The CDR3 reads CASSPWTTQETQYF. The CDR3 nucleotides read TGTGCCAGCTCACCGTGGACTACACAAGAGACCCAGTACTTC. The full variable domain, in which reference TRBV18 and TRBJ2-5 provide the parts outside the CDR3, is NAGVMQNPRHLVRRRGQEARLRCSPMKGHSHVYWYRQLPEEGLKFMVYLQKENIIDESGMPKERFSAEFPKEGPSILRIQQVVRGDSAAYFCASSPWTTQETQYFGPGTRLLVL.

The chain uses TRBV5-8 and TRBJ2-5; D remains ambiguous. CDR1 and CDR2 (germline): SGHTS, YDEGEE. The CDR3 is 15 residues long. With 0 bases removed from V and 1 base from J, the gap between germline ends came to 10 bases. The CDR3 spells CASSLGTALQETQYF. The CDR3 nucleotides read TGTGCCAGCAGCTTGGGAACAGCACTCCAAGAGACCCAGTACTTC.

Concerning this clone itself: The junction departs from the called germline gene at one end, perhaps through a read error. V is TRBV9 and J is TRBJ2-3; TRBD2 agrees at 9 bases. The CDR3 extends over 21 amino acids. Germline V gene lookup returns CDR1 SGDLS and CDR2 YYNGEE. The CDR3 sequence is CASSVTSPVGGRAGPTNTQYF. In nucleotides, the CDR3 is TGTGCCAGCAGCGTAACGTCGCCCGTTGGCGGGAGGGCCGGGCCCACAAATACGCAGTATTTT. Drawing the rest from reference TRBV9 and TRBJ2-3, the complete variable domain is DSGVTQTPKHLITATGQRVTLRCSPRSGDLSVYWYQQSLDQGLQFLIQYYNGEERAKGNILERFSAQQFPDLHSELNLSSLELGDSALYFCASSVTSPVGGRAGPTNTQYFGPGTRLTVL.

The chain links TRBV27 to TRBJ1-1; 8 nucleotides align to TRBD1. The junction had 4 bases not matched to a gene; V was cut back by 3 bases and J by 4 bases. This CDR3 has 14 amino acids. CDR1 and CDR2 from the germline V gene are MNHEY and SMNVEV (reference sequence). CDR3 amino acids: CASSFGTGGTEAFF. The CDR3 coding sequence is TGTGCCAGCAGTTTTGGCACAGGGGGCACTGAAGCTTTCTTT.

The chain joins TRBV7-2 to TRBJ2-3; 8 positions agree with TRBD1. CDR3 size: 19 residues. Unmatched junction bases numbered 14, after V lost 3 bases and J lost 0 bases. Germline values: CDR1 SGHTA, CDR2 FQGNSA. The CDR3 here is CASSLHTRDRLRSTDTQYF. As DNA, the CDR3 is TGTGCCAGCAGCTTGCACACCCGGGACAGGCTCCGTAGCACAGATACGCAGTATTTT.

This sequence joins TRBV19 and TRBJ1-1, with 8 positions matching TRBD1. V lost 1 base to trimming and J lost 0 bases; unmatched junction nucleotides: 1. The CDR3 has 15 amino acids. The germline CDR1 and CDR2 sequences are LNHDA and SQIVND (reference sequence). The CDR3 coding sequence is TGTGCCAGTAGTATAGGGACAGGGCTGAACACTGAAGCTTTCTTT. Amino acid sequence: CASSIGTGLNTEAFF. The full variable domain, completed using reference TRBV19 and TRBJ1-1, is DGGITQSPKYLFRKEGQNVTLSCEQNLNHDAMYWYRQDPGQGLRLIYYSQIVNDFQKGDIAEGYSVSREKKESFPLTVTSAQKNPTAFYLCASSIGTGLNTEAFFGQGTRLTVV.

Comments on this clone: Sequence at one end of the junction differs from germline and may be a read error. CDR3 nucleotides: TGTTCCAGCAGCTTATTTGGGGCTAGCGGGATAGGCCAGTACTTC. Its protein product is CSSSLFGASGIGQYF. This rearrangement joins TRBV7-9 to TRBJ2-5; 9 bases agree with TRBD2. Germline lookup yields CDR1 SEHNR and CDR2 FQNEAQ (reference sequence). The CDR3 totals 15 residues.

This clone was observed a handful of times. A read error may produce the germline difference seen at one junction end. This chain links TRBV7-9 with TRBJ1-4; the D is unclear. This CDR3 contains 16 residues. CDR1 is SEHNR, CDR2 FQNEAQ, per germline (reference sequence). CDR3 protein: CASSISRGENNDKLFF. Here the CDR3 DNA reads TGTGCCAGCAGCATTAGCCGGGGAGAGAATAATGACAAACTGTTTTTT.

The J gene is TRBJ1-5, the V gene TRBV12-2; the D call of TRBD1 is as the table states it, not checked on the DNA. TRBV12-2 is reported as a pseudogene. The CDR3 is 17 residues long. The DNA for the CDR3 is TGTGCAAGTCGCGATAGAGGGACAGGACCTAGCAATCAGCCCCAGCATTTT. Residues: CASRDRGTGPSNQPQHF.

The rearrangement links TRBV6-5 to TRBJ1-1, with D tentatively TRBD1 (5 bases). This CDR3 is built from 13 residues. Germline V lookup: CDR1 MNHEY, CDR2 SVGAGI. V lost 6 bases and J lost 9, with 17 bases in between. The CDR3 here is CASSNLSGEQAFF. Written as DNA, the CDR3 is TGTGCCAGCAGCAATCTTTCGGGGGAGCAAGCTTTCTTT.